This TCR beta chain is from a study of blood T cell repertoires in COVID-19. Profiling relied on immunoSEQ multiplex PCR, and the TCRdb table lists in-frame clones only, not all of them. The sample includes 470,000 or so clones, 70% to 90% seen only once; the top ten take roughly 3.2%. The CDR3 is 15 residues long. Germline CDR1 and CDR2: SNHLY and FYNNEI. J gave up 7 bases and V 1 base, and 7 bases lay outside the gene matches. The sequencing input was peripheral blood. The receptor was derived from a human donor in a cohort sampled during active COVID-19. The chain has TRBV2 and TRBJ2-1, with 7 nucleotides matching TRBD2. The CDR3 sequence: CASSEDRGSGNEQFF. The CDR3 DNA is TGTGCCAGCAGTGAAGATCGCGGGAGTGGTAATGAGCAGTTCTTC.